Listed below are T cell receptor beta chains from one sample, sequenced in a study of T cell responses to AZD1222 COVID-19 vaccine. The method was immunoSEQ multiplex PCR; TCRdb's version includes in-frame clones alone and lacks a portion of them. The sample carries 150,000 or so clones, about nine tenths recorded once. The source was peripheral blood, collected on day 0 of AZD1222 vaccination. These receptors all stem from an adult in good health. CDR3s leave out the opening cysteine and the closing phenylalanine or tryptophan. The order of the fields is V gene, CDR3 protein.

>TRBV19
ASSLFSIGAVQPQH
>TRBV7-2
ASSLGPGSSYEQY
>TRBV9
ASTERGGTYGYT
>TRBV19
ASSISKGQETQY
>TRBV6-6
ASSYAVNTEAF
>TRBV7-3
ASSLGAAPGQQETQY
>TRBV21-1
ASSHKRWDDSNQPQH
>TRBV6-1
ASSGVTPGQGYEQY
>TRBV5-4
ASADGDRERQGYT
>TRBV13
ASSLVGALSGNTIY
>TRBV14
ASSQGTLTNYGYT
>TRBV5-1
ASSSNSGVGGYT
>TRBV10-3
AIRSSGNTIY
>TRBV7-2
ASSLGGGSQETQY
>TRBV4-3
ASSRGDGVFLEQF
>TRBV2
ASCTGTGGRQPQH
>TRBV5-8
ASSLASGGAREQF
>TRBV7-7
ASASGSGETTGELF
>TRBV11-2
ASSFNLYSEQY
>TRBV29-1
SVFRDLQETQY
>TRBV4-3
ASSQATQGKAF
>TRBV2
ASSEADTNNSPLH
>TRBV7-9
ASSLDGVDYGYT
>TRBV5-1
ASSSGSTGTGELF
>TRBV6-6
ASRSENNQPQH
>TRBV7-8
ASSLDLTDTQY
>TRBV9
ASSPDPQGNTEAF
>TRBV19
ASSQSAVRNTGELF
>TRBV5-6
ASSFDRFTGELF
>TRBV18
ASSDPNPPGELF
>TRBV2
ASSEAWGSPLH
>TRBV28
ASHRGPMGYT
>TRBV20-1
SASLSYEQY
>TRBV7-2
ASSGVDTQY
>TRBV27
ASRLQGDRSYT
>TRBV5-1
ASSPGQGAGGELF
>TRBV6-5
ASTFRRTEAF
>TRBV6-1
ASSDRFQSTYGYT
>TRBV5-8
ASSLAGRRDYGYT
>TRBV4-1
ASSQDAYSGDSTGELF
>TRBV23-1
ASSQSAGIEYNSPLH
>TRBV6-5
ASSQTSGGTYEQY
>TRBV7-8
ASSHPDGGQGEKLF
>TRBV4-3
ASSQGTGTAAAIY
>TRBV2
ASSEGVRVGGYT
>TRBV10-3
AISEGTVQETQY